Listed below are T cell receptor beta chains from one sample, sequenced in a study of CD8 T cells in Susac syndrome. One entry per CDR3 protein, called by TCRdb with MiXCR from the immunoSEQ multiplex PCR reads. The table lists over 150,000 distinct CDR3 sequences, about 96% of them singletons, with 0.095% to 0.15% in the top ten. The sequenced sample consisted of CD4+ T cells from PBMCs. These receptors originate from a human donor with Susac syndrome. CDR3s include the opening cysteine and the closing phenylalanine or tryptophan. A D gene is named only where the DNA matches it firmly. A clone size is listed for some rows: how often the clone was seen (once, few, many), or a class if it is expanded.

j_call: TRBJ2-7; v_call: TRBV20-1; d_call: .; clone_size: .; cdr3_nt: TGCAGTGCCACTGGGCGGGAACCCTACGAGCAGTACTTC; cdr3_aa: CSATGREPYEQYF
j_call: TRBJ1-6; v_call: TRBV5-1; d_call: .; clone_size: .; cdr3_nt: TGCGCCAGCAGCTTGGGAGCTAATTCACCCCTCCACTTT; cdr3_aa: CASSLGANSPLHF
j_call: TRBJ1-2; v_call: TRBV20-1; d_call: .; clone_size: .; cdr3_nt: TGCAGTGCTAGAGATAATAAAGGGGCTCGGTATGGCTACACCTTC; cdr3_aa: CSARDNKGARYGYTF
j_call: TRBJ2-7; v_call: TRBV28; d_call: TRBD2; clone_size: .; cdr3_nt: TGTGCCAGCAGGCCCGGGGGGGTAAATCAGCGGCACGAGCAGTACTTC; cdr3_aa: CASRPGGVNQRHEQYF
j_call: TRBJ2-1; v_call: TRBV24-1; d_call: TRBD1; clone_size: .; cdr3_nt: TGTGCCACCAGTGATCGGACAGGGGGCTCCTACAATGAGCAGTTCTTC; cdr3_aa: CATSDRTGGSYNEQFF
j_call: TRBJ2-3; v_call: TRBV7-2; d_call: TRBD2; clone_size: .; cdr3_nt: TGTGCCAGCAGCGACGCAGCGGGGTTCTTGTCGCAGTATTTT; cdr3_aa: CASSDAAGFLSQYF
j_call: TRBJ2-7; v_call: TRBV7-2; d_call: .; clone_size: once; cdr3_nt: TGTGCCAGCATCCTGGGGGGCGAGCAGTACTTC; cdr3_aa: CASILGGEQYF
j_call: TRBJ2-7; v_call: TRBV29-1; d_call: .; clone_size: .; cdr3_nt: TGCAGCGTTGCTATCTCCTCCTACGAGCAGTACTTC; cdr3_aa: CSVAISSYEQYF
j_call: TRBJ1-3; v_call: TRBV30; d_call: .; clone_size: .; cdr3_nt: TGTGCCTGGAGCGGGACCTTTGGAAACACCATATATTTT; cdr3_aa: CAWSGTFGNTIYF
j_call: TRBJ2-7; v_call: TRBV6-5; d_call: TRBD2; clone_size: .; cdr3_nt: TGTGCCAGCAGTTACTCACCTAGCGGGAGTTCCGAGCAGTACTTC; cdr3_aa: CASSYSPSGSSEQYF
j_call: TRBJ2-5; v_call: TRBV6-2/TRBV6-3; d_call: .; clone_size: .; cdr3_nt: TGTGCCAGCAGTGATTTGGGACAAGAGACCCAGTACTTC; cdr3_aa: CASSDLGQETQYF
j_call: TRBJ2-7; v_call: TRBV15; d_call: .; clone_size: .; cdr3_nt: TGTGCCACCAGCAGAGTCGGAGACCCATCCTACGAGCAGTACTTC; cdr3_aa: CATSRVGDPSYEQYF
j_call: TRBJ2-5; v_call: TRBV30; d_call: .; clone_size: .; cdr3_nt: TGTGCCTGGAGCCAGATTAGGGAGACCCAGTACTTC; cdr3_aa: CAWSQIRETQYF
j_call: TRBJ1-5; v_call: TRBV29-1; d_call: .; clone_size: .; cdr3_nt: TGCAGCGTTGGCCAGGGGCGCAATCAGCCCCAGCATTTT; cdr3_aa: CSVGQGRNQPQHF
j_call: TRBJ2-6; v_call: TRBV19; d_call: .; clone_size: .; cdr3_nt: TGTGCCAGTAGCAAAGGGACGGGAGCAGGCCCTGGGGCCAACGTCCTGACTTTC; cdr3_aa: CASSKGTGAGPGANVLTF
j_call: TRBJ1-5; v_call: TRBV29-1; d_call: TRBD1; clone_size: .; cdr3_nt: TGCAGCGTTGTTGGGACAGGGGGCAATCAGCCCCAGCATTTT; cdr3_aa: CSVVGTGGNQPQHF
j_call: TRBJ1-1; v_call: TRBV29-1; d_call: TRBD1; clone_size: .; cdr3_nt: TGCAGCGGGGCGGCACAGGGGGGAGGAGCTGAAGCTTTCTTT; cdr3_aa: CSGAAQGGGAEAFF
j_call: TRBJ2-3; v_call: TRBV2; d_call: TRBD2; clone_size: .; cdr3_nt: TGTGCCAGCAGTGAATGGGGGACTAGCCCCAACCGCCTCTTCCCTACGCAGTATTTT; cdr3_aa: CASSEWGTSPNRLFPTQYF
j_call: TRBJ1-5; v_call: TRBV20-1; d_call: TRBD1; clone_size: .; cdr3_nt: TGCAGTGCTAGGGGGGACAGCAACAATCAGCCCCAGCATTTT; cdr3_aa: CSARGDSNNQPQHF
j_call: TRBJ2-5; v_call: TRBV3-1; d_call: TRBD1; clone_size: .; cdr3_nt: TGTGCCAGCAGCCAAGATACAGGGGGCTTACAAGAGACCCAGTACTTC; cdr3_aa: CASSQDTGGLQETQYF
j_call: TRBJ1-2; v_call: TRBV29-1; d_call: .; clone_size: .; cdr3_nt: TGCAGCGTGATACAGGGTCTTAACTATGGCTACACCTTC; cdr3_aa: CSVIQGLNYGYTF
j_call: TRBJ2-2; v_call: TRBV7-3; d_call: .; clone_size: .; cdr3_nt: TGTGCCAGCAGCTTATCGTGGGGGAACACCGGGGAGCTGTTTTTT; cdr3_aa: CASSLSWGNTGELFF
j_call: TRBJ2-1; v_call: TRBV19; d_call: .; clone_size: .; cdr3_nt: TGTGCCAGTAGGGACTCCAACTCCTACAATGAGCAGTTCTTC; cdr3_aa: CASRDSNSYNEQFF
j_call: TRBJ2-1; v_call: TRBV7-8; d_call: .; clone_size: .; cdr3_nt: TGTGCCAGCGGGTTCAGTGAGCAGTTCTTC; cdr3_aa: CASGFSEQFF
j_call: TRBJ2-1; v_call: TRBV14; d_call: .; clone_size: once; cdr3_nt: TGTGCCAGCAGGGAGAACTACTACAATGAGCAGTTCTTC; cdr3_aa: CASRENYYNEQFF
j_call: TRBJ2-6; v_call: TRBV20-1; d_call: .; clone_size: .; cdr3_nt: TGCAGTGCTAAGGCGGTTGGGGCCAACGTCCTGACTTTC; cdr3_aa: CSAKAVGANVLTF